This T cell receptor beta chain was sequenced in a study of radiotherapy plus CTLA-4 blockade in lung cancer. About the research overall: Of all patients, around 20% responded objectively and approximately 31% showed disease control.

Using immunoSEQ multiplex PCR, the repertoire was profiled, and TCRdb retains in-frame clones only, with some absent. Among 80,000 to 95,000 clones listed, 80% to 85% were seen once. About this clone: Its antigen is unknown.

General observations from the study: Blood saw expansion of tumor-derived TCR clones after radiotherapy plus ipilimumab. Early clone dynamics of blood T cells, plus interferon-beta, reportedly predicted response best.

CDR1 and CDR2 (germline): SGHRS, YFSETQ. Deletions cut 0 bases from V and 7 bases from J, with 19 bases between. The CDR3 runs to 16 residues. Patients had chemo-refractory metastatic non-small-cell lung cancer and received focal radiation plus CTLA-4 blockade that used ipilimumab. This clonotype was sampled from a human donor with non-small cell lung cancer who had stable disease on radiotherapy plus ipilimumab. This chain connects TRBV5-1 to TRBJ1-2, with D uncertain. Sequencing was performed on peripheral blood, taken from a patient treated with radiotherapy plus ipilimumab. CDR3 residues: CASSLEGFLTESGYTF. CDR3 nucleotides: TGCGCCAGCAGCTTGGAGGGCTTTCTAACTGAGAGTGGCTACACCTTC.